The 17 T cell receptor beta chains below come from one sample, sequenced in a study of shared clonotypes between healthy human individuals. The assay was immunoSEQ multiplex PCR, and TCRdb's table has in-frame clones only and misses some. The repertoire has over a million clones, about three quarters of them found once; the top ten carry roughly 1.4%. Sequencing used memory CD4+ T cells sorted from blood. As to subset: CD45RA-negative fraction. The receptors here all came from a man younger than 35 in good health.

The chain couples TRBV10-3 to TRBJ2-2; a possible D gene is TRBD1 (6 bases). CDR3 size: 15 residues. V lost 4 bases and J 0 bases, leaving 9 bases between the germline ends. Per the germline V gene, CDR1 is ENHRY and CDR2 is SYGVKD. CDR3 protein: CAISVGQPNTGELFF. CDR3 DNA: TGTGCCATCAGTGTAGGACAGCCGAACACCGGGGAGCTGTTTTTT.

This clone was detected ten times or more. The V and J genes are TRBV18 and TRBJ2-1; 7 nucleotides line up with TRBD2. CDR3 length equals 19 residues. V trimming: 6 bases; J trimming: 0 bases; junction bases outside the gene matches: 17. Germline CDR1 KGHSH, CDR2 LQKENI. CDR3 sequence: CASSLLLSGALRSYNEQFF. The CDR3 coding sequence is TGTGCCAGCTCCCTCCTCTTGAGCGGGGCCCTCCGCTCCTACAATGAGCAGTTCTTC.

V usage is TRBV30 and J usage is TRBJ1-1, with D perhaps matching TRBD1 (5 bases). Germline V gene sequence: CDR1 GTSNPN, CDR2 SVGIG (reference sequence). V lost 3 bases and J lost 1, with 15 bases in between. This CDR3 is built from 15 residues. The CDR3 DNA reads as TGTGCCTGGAGCCTAAAGACAGTGGGGAACACTGAAGCTTTCTTT. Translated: CAWSLKTVGNTEAFF. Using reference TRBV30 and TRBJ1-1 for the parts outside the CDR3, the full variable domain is SQTIHQWPATLVQPVGSPLSLECTVEGTSNPNLYWYRQAAGRGLQLLFYSVGIGQISSEVPQNLSASRPQDRQFILSSKKLLLSDSGFYLCAWSLKTVGNTEAFFGQGTRLTVV.

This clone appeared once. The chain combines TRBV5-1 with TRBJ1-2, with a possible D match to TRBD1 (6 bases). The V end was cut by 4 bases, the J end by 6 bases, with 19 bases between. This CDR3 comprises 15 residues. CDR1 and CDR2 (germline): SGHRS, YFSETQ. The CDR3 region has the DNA TGCGCCAGCAGCCTAAACGGGGTACAGGGTGATGGCTACACCTTC. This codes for CASSLNGVQGDGYTF.

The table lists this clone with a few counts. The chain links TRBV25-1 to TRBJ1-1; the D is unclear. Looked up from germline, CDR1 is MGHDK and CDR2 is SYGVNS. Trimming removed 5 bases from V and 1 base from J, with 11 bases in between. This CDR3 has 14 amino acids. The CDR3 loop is CASSWTGGNTEAFF. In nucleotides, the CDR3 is TGTGCCAGCAGTTGGACGGGTGGGAACACTGAAGCTTTCTTT.

This CDR3 reads CAWKVSPGSYNEQFF. CDR3 in DNA: TGTGCCTGGAAAGTTTCTCCCGGGTCCTACAATGAGCAGTTCTTC. The gene calls are TRBV30 and TRBJ2-1; D not resolved. The germline CDR1 and CDR2 sequences are GTSNPN and SVGIG (reference sequence). This CDR3 region has 15 residues. V gave up 4 bases and J gave up 1 base, with 14 bases separating them.

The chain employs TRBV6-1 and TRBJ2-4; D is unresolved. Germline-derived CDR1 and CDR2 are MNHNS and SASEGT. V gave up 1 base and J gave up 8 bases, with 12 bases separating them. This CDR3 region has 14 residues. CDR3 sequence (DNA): TGTGCCAGCAGTGAAGGAAAAGGGAAGGACATTCAGTACTTC. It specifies CASSEGKGKDIQYF.

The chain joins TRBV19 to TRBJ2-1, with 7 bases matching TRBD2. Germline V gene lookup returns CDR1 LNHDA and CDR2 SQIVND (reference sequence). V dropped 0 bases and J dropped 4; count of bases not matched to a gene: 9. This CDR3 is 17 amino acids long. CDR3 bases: TGTGCCAGTAGTATAGATCAGGAGCGGGGCTTGTACAATGAGCAGTTCTTC. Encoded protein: CASSIDQERGLYNEQFF.

The chain's CDR3 is CASSLDPGDVYEQYF. The DNA for the CDR3 is TGCGCCAGCAGCTTGGATCCAGGGGACGTCTACGAGCAGTACTTC. The chain links TRBV5-1 to TRBJ2-7; D perhaps matches TRBD1 (6 bases). CDR3 length: 15 amino acids. From germline, CDR1 is SGHRS and CDR2 YFSETQ. V lost 0 bases and J 3 bases, leaving 13 bases between the germline ends.

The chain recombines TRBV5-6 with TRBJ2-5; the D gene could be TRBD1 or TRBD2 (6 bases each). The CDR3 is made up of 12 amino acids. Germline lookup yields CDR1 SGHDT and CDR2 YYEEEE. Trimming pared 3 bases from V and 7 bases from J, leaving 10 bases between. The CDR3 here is CASSSGEATQYF. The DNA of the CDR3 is TGTGCCAGCAGCTCAGGGGAGGCGACCCAGTACTTC.

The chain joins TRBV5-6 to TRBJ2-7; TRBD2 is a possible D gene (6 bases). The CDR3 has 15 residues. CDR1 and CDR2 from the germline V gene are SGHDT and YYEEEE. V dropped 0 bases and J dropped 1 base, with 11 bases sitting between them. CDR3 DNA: TGTGCCAGCAGCTTGGTTTCAGGGAGGTCCTACGAGCAGTACTTC. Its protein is CASSLVSGRSYEQYF.

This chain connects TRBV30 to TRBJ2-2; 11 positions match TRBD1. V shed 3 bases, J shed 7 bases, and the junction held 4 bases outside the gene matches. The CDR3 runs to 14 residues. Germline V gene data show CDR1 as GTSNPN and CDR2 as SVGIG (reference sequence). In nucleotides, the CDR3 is TGTGCCTGGAGGGACAGGGGGCTAGGCGGGGAGCTGTTTTTT. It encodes CAWRDRGLGGELFF.

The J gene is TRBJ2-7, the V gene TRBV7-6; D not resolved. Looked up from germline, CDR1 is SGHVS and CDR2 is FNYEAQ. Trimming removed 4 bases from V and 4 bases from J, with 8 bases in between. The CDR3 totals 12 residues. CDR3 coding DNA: TGTGCCAGCAGCTACGACGGTTACGAGCAGTACTTC. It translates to CASSYDGYEQYF.

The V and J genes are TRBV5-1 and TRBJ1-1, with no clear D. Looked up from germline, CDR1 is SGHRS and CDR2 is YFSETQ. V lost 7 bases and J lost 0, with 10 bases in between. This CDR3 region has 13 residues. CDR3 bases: TGCGCCAGCCTTGACGGTGTGAACACTGAAGCTTTCTTT. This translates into CASLDGVNTEAFF.

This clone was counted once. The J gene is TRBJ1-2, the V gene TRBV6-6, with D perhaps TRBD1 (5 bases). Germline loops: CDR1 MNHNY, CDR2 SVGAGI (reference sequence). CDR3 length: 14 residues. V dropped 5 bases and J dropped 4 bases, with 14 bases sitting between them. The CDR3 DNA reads TGTGCCAGCAGTCAAGGGAGCGGGGGCTATGGCTACACCTTC. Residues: CASSQGSGGYGYTF.

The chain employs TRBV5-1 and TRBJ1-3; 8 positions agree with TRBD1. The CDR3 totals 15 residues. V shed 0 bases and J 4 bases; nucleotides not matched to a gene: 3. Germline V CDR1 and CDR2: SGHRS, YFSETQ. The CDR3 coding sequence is TGCGCCAGCAGCTTGGCAGGGGGCGAAGGAAACACCATATATTTT. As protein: CASSLAGGEGNTIYF.

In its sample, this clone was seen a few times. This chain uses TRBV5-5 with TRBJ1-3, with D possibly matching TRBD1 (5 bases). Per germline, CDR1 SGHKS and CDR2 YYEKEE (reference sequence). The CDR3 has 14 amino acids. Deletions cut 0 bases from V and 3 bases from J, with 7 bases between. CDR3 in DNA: TGTGCCAGCAGCTTGGAAGGGGTTGGAAACACCATATATTTT. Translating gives CASSLEGVGNTIYF.